One and the same sample provided the 18 T cell receptor beta chains below, sequenced in a study of T cell repertoires in cytomegalovirus infection. No antigens are known for them. TCRdb re-called the reads through MiXCR, storing one row per CDR3 protein. The sample records 160,000 or so distinct CDR3 sequences, roughly 21% being singletons. The material was CD8+ T cells from cultured PBMCs, obtained from culture after CMV antigen stimulation. The receptors come from a human donor in good health (CMV status not recorded). Some clones in this sample may be carry-over from other donors' samples.

This clonotype was counted between two and nine times. The chain is built from TRBV6-8 and TRBJ2-1; D possibly uses TRBD1 or TRBD2 (5 bases each). V lost 4 bases, J lost 9 bases, and 10 bases lay in between. The CDR3 sequence is 12 residues long. In germline, CDR1 is MNHGY, CDR2 SAAAGT. The CDR3, as DNA: TGTGCCAGCAGTTCTTGGGGGATTGAGCAGTTCTTC. Amino acid sequence: CASSSWGIEQFF.

The V call is TRBV7-2, the J call TRBJ2-7; D might be TRBD1 (5 bases). Germline V gene lookup returns CDR1 SGHTA and CDR2 FQGNSA. There are 13 residues in the CDR3. V gave up 3 bases and J gave up 2 bases, with 8 bases separating them. The CDR3 reads CASSFKQAYEQYF. The CDR3 region has the DNA TGTGCCAGCAGCTTTAAACAGGCCTACGAGCAGTACTTC.

The V gene is TRBV6-1, the J gene TRBJ1-4; 9 bases match TRBD1. Germline CDR1 is MNHNS and CDR2 is SASEGT. CDR3 length equals 14 residues. The V segment lost 2 bases and the J segment 5 bases; nucleotides outside the gene matches: 0. The CDR3 DNA is TGTGCCAGCAGTGAAACAGGGGGCAATGAAAAACTGTTTTTT. It specifies CASSETGGNEKLFF.

J is TRBJ1-3 and V is TRBV23-1; 8 bases are a match to TRBD1. TRBV23-1 qualifies as an ORF whose function is uncertain. This CDR3 region has 17 residues. V was pared by 0 bases and J by 0 bases, with 4 bases of the junction left unmatched. CDR3 loop: CASSQSGQGCSGNTIYF. The DNA for the CDR3 is TGCGCCAGCAGTCAATCTGGACAGGGCTGCTCTGGAAACACCATATATTTT.

The chain joins TRBV7-2 to TRBJ1-2, with D perhaps TRBD1 (6 bases). Per the germline V gene, CDR1 is SGHTA and CDR2 is FQGNSA. Trimming took 5 bases from V and 5 from J, leaving 18 bases between them. The length of the CDR3 is 15 residues. CDR3 nucleotides: TGTGCCAGCAGCCTGGACAGAGGGAACGCTTATGGCTACACCTTC. Translation gives CASSLDRGNAYGYTF.

This clonotype was detected only a few times. The CDR3 nucleotides read TGTGCCAGCAGTATGGGACAGAACTATGGCTACACCTTC. Its protein product is CASSMGQNYGYTF. The chain carries TRBV5-6 and TRBJ1-2, with 7 nucleotides matching TRBD1. This CDR3 region has 13 residues. Trimming removed 5 bases from V and 2 bases from J; junction bases left unmatched: 3. Germline CDR1 and CDR2: SGHDT and YYEEEE.

This chain links TRBV12-3 or TRBV12-4 with TRBJ1-2, with D possibly TRBD1 on 5 matching bases. There are 14 residues in the CDR3. Trimming cost V 3 bases and J 7 bases, with 15 bases left between them. The CDR3 spells CASSFPGGWSGYTF. CDR3 in DNA: TGTGCCAGCAGTTTCCCCGGGGGGTGGAGTGGCTACACCTTC.

The chain links TRBV4-1 to TRBJ2-7; D is unresolved. The V gene's germline CDR1 is MGHRA and CDR2 YSYEKL. The length of the CDR3 is 15 residues. Trimming removed 1 base at V and 1 base at J, with 11 bases between. The CDR3 DNA follows: TGCGCCAGCAGCCAAGTTGGAGCAGCGTCCTACGAGCAGTACTTC. Protein product: CASSQVGAASYEQYF.

Many counts were recorded for this clonotype. This rearrangement joins TRBV7-9 to TRBJ2-1, with 7 bases matching TRBD1. The CDR3 spans 13 residues. V lost 5 bases, J lost 9 bases, and 7 bases stayed unmatched. Germline assignment: CDR1 SEHNR and CDR2 FQNEAQ (reference sequence). This CDR3 is CASSRDSRGEQFF. CDR3 DNA: TGTGCCAGCAGCAGGGACAGCAGGGGTGAGCAGTTCTTC.

The chain carries TRBV19 and TRBJ2-1; 15 positions match TRBD2. After removal of 4 bases from V and 3 bases from J, the junction contained 4 bases not matched to a gene. The CDR3 runs 17 residues. In germline, CDR1 is LNHDA, CDR2 SQIVND (reference sequence). The CDR3 spells CASSRGLAGGYYNEQFF. The CDR3 nucleotides are TGTGCCAGTAGTAGGGGACTAGCGGGGGGATACTACAATGAGCAGTTCTTC. Full variable domain (rest looked up from reference TRBV19 and TRBJ2-1): DGGITQSPKYLFRKEGQNVTLSCEQNLNHDAMYWYRQDPGQGLRLIYYSQIVNDFQKGDIAEGYSVSREKKESFPLTVTSAQKNPTAFYLCASSRGLAGGYYNEQFFGPGTRLTVL.

This clonotype was detected only a few times. The chain carries TRBV7-9 and TRBJ2-7; maybe TRBD2 (5 bases). The CDR3 is made up of 14 amino acids. The ends were cut back, 1 base at V and 3 bases at J, with 10 bases in the middle. Germline V gives CDR1 SEHNR, CDR2 FQNEAQ (reference sequence). CDR3 in DNA: TGTGCCAGCAGCTTAGACGGGGTAGGCTACGAGCAGTACTTC. Translated: CASSLDGVGYEQYF. The full variable domain, completed using reference TRBV7-9 and TRBJ2-7, is DTGVSQNPRHKITKRGQNVTFRCDPISEHNRLYWYRQTLGQGPEFLTYFQNEAQLEKSRLLSDRFSAERPKGSFSTLEIQRTEQGDSAMYLCASSLDGVGYEQYFGPGTRLTVT.

This sequence joins TRBV6-2 or TRBV6-3 and TRBJ1-2, with 9 bases identical to TRBD1. The V gene end was trimmed by 6 bases and the J gene end by 3 bases; junction bases not matched to a gene: 11. CDR1 MNHEY and CDR2 SVGEGT come from the germline V gene. The CDR3 covers 16 residues. CDR3 residues: CASSQPGQGDYYGYTF. CDR3 DNA: TGTGCCAGCAGCCAACCGGGACAGGGCGACTACTATGGCTACACCTTC.

This rearrangement joins TRBV20-1 to TRBJ2-3; maybe TRBD1 (6 bases). The V gene lost 4 bases and the J gene lost 1 base, with 12 bases spanning the gap. This CDR3 has 14 residues. Per germline, CDR1 DFQATT and CDR2 SNEGSKA (reference sequence). The CDR3 is CSATTGSGTDTQYF. The CDR3 DNA is TGCAGTGCTACCACAGGGAGCGGCACAGATACGCAGTATTTT.

The chain recombines TRBV7-2 with TRBJ2-1, with TRBD2 matching over 14 bases. V was pared by 5 bases and J by 0 bases, with 9 bases of the junction left unmatched. CDR1 SGHTA and CDR2 FQGNSA come from the germline V gene. The CDR3 runs 19 residues. The chain's CDR3 is CASSKGLAGALSSYNEQFF. In DNA form, the CDR3 reads TGTGCCAGCAGCAAGGGACTAGCGGGGGCCCTGAGCTCCTACAATGAGCAGTTCTTC.

The J gene is TRBJ1-1, the V gene TRBV7-2; tentatively, D is TRBD1 (5 bases). This CDR3 spans 13 amino acids. With 5 bases removed from V and 4 bases from J, the gap between germline ends came to 11 bases. CDR1 and CDR2 (germline): SGHTA, FQGNSA. CDR3 nucleotides: TGTGCCAGCAGCCCCCCCCAGGGCACTGAAGCTTTCTTT. Translated: CASSPPQGTEAFF.

The table lists this clonotype with a few counts. The chain employs TRBV7-8 and TRBJ2-2; TRBD2 aligns across 14 bases. CDR1 is SGHVS and CDR2 is FQNEAQ in the germline V gene. CDR3 size: 18 residues. The V gene end was trimmed by 1 base and the J gene end by 7 bases; junction bases not matched to a gene: 8. The CDR3: CASSLGLAGGRPHGELFF. The CDR3 bases are TGTGCCAGCAGCTTAGGACTAGCGGGGGGGCGTCCGCACGGGGAGCTGTTTTTT.

This clonotype was detected a few times. This chain uses TRBV6-2 or TRBV6-3 with TRBJ2-1, with no clear D. The CDR3 length is 13 residues. CDR1 is MNHEY, CDR2 SVGEGT, per germline. Between the trimmed V and J ends, which lost 4 bases and 8 bases, there was a span of 12 bases. The CDR3 DNA follows: TGTGCCAGCAGTTTAGTAGTCGGCGATGAGCAGTTCTTC. This translates into CASSLVVGDEQFF.

This clonotype was seen a handful of times. V and J are TRBV10-2 and TRBJ1-1; D is uncertain. The V end was cut by 4 bases, the J end by 0 bases, with 15 bases between. This CDR3 is built from 16 residues. From germline, CDR1 is WSHSY and CDR2 SAAADI. The CDR3 region is CASSGGPTRLNTEAFF. The CDR3 coding sequence is TGCGCCAGCAGTGGAGGCCCAACTAGGTTGAACACTGAAGCTTTCTTT.